This is a list of T cell receptor beta chains from one sample in a study of cytomegalovirus exposure and HLA in healthy donors. This table comes from immunoSEQ multiplex PCR, and its TCRdb copy is limited to in-frame clones, with some not included. The table has about 130,000 clones, 72% seen once. The source material was PBMCs. Every receptor here comes from a man aged 50-59 years in good health and CMV-seropositive. The CDR3 runs from the conserved cysteine through the conserved F or W. D genes are given only for firm matches. The size of a clone is reported for some rows only, either as once, few or many, or as a class for expanded clones.

abundance: .; v_gene: TRBV5-1; len: 14; d_gene: .; j_gene: TRBJ2-1; CDR3nt: TGCGCCAGCAGCCCGCTTAGTGGCGGGGAAGAGCAGTTCTTC; CDR3aa: CASSPLSGGEEQFF
abundance: .; v_gene: TRBV21-1; len: 12; d_gene: .; j_gene: TRBJ1-6; CDR3nt: TGTGCCAGCAGTGACAGGGGGTTACCCCTCCACTTT; CDR3aa: CASSDRGLPLHF
abundance: .; v_gene: TRBV7-6; len: 16; d_gene: .; j_gene: TRBJ2-3; CDR3nt: TGTGCCAGCAGCTCCATGGGGGGGCGCGTAACAGATACGCAGTATTTT; CDR3aa: CASSSMGGRVTDTQYF
abundance: few; v_gene: TRBV4-1; len: 17; d_gene: TRBD2; j_gene: TRBJ2-5; CDR3nt: TGCGCCAGCAGCCAAGAGCTCCAAGGGACTACACCACGGGCCCAGTACTTC; CDR3aa: CASSQELQGTTPRAQYF
abundance: .; v_gene: TRBV7-8; len: 14; d_gene: TRBD1; j_gene: TRBJ1-4; CDR3nt: TGTGCCAGCCGGGGGGACAGGGGAGGGGAAAAACTGTTTTTT; CDR3aa: CASRGDRGGEKLFF
abundance: .; v_gene: TRBV6-6; len: 13; d_gene: .; j_gene: TRBJ1-2; CDR3nt: TGTGCCAGCAGCCGCCCCATGGAGGGTGGCTACACCTTC; CDR3aa: CASSRPMEGGYTF
abundance: once; v_gene: TRBV7-9; len: 14; d_gene: .; j_gene: TRBJ1-1; CDR3nt: TGTGCCAGCAGCTCGTGGGCGGGGAGCACTGAAGCTTTCTTT; CDR3aa: CASSSWAGSTEAFF
abundance: few; v_gene: TRBV19; len: 15; d_gene: .; j_gene: TRBJ2-5; CDR3nt: TGTGCCAGTACTCTGGGATCCACTAGGGGGGAGACCCAGTACTTC; CDR3aa: CASTLGSTRGETQYF
abundance: .; v_gene: TRBV7-9; len: 14; d_gene: TRBD1; j_gene: TRBJ1-2; CDR3nt: TGTGCCAGCAGCTCGGACAGGAATAACTATGGCTACCCCTTC; CDR3aa: CASSSDRNNYGYPF
abundance: once; v_gene: TRBV4-3; len: 16; d_gene: .; j_gene: TRBJ2-1; CDR3nt: TGCGCCAGCAGCCAAGATGAAGGGGACTCCTACAATGAGCAGTTCTTC; CDR3aa: CASSQDEGDSYNEQFF
abundance: .; v_gene: TRBV19; len: 15; d_gene: .; j_gene: TRBJ2-5; CDR3nt: TGTGCCAGTAGTATAGGGACCAGGGGAGGGGAGACCCAGTACTTC; CDR3aa: CASSIGTRGGETQYF
abundance: .; v_gene: TRBV2; len: 14; d_gene: TRBD1; j_gene: TRBJ2-5; CDR3nt: TGTGCCAGCAGCCCTGCCGGGACAGAAGAGACCCAGTACTTC; CDR3aa: CASSPAGTEETQYF
abundance: few; v_gene: TRBV4-2; len: 15; d_gene: TRBD2; j_gene: TRBJ2-5; CDR3nt: TGTGCCAGCAGCCAAGCACTAGCGGGGCAAGAGACCCAGTACTTC; CDR3aa: CASSQALAGQETQYF
abundance: .; v_gene: TRBV6-6; len: 12; d_gene: .; j_gene: TRBJ1-2; CDR3nt: TGTGCCAGCAGCCAGGGGACCTATGGCTACACCTTC; CDR3aa: CASSQGTYGYTF
abundance: few; v_gene: TRBV5-1; len: 17; d_gene: .; j_gene: TRBJ1-1; CDR3nt: TGCGCCAGCAGCTCTAGAGGGAACGGCAGGGGCTCTAGTGAAGCTTTCTTT; CDR3aa: CASSSRGNGRGSSEAFF
abundance: .; v_gene: TRBV5-4; len: 15; d_gene: .; j_gene: TRBJ1-4; CDR3nt: TGTGCCAGCAGCTCTATGACAGGAAAAAATGAAAAACTGTTTTTT; CDR3aa: CASSSMTGKNEKLFF
abundance: .; v_gene: TRBV5-4; len: 19; d_gene: TRBD2; j_gene: TRBJ2-4; CDR3nt: TGTGCCAGCAGCTTGAAGACTAGCGGGGGTGTTCTAGCCAAAAACATTCAGTACTTC; CDR3aa: CASSLKTSGGVLAKNIQYF
abundance: .; v_gene: TRBV5-1; len: 14; d_gene: .; j_gene: TRBJ1-1; CDR3nt: TGCGCCAGCCGTCCGGGACAAAGACAGACTGAAGCTTTCTTT; CDR3aa: CASRPGQRQTEAFF
abundance: .; v_gene: TRBV25-1; len: 12; d_gene: .; j_gene: TRBJ1-2; CDR3nt: TGTGCCAGCAGTGAATTCAGCTATGGCTACACCTTC; CDR3aa: CASSEFSYGYTF
abundance: few; v_gene: TRBV10-3; len: 14; d_gene: .; j_gene: TRBJ1-1; CDR3nt: TGTGCCATCCGGGATCCGTCCCTGAACACTGAAGCTTTCTTT; CDR3aa: CAIRDPSLNTEAFF
abundance: .; v_gene: TRBV19; len: 14; d_gene: .; j_gene: TRBJ2-2; CDR3nt: TGTGCCAGTAGGCAGGGGGGAGGCACCGGGGAGCTGTTTTTT; CDR3aa: CASRQGGGTGELFF
abundance: .; v_gene: TRBV27; len: 14; d_gene: .; j_gene: TRBJ2-2; CDR3nt: TGTGCCAGTAGTAGGGACAACCCCACCGGGGAGCTGTTTTTT; CDR3aa: CASSRDNPTGELFF
abundance: .; v_gene: TRBV9; len: 17; d_gene: .; j_gene: TRBJ1-3; CDR3nt: TGTGCCAGCAGCCCGAAACGGGATCTGCTCTCTGGAAACACCATATATTTT; CDR3aa: CASSPKRDLLSGNTIYF
abundance: .; v_gene: TRBV12-2; len: 16; d_gene: .; j_gene: TRBJ2-3; CDR3nt: TGTGCAAGTCGCTTTCTCGGTGGGGACAACACAGATACGCAGTATTTT; CDR3aa: CASRFLGGDNTDTQYF
abundance: .; v_gene: TRBV5-8; len: 14; d_gene: .; j_gene: TRBJ2-3; CDR3nt: TGTGCCAGCAGCTTGGGAGGGCGAGCAAATACGCAGTATTTT; CDR3aa: CASSLGGRANTQYF
abundance: once; v_gene: TRBV2; len: 13; d_gene: .; j_gene: TRBJ2-7; CDR3nt: TGTGCCAGCAGTGCGGTCAGGGATTACGAGCAGTACTTC; CDR3aa: CASSAVRDYEQYF
abundance: .; v_gene: TRBV6-5; len: 14; d_gene: .; j_gene: TRBJ1-2; CDR3nt: TGTGCCAGCAGTTACGGGGTTACGGGATATGGCTACACCTTC; CDR3aa: CASSYGVTGYGYTF
abundance: .; v_gene: TRBV29-1; len: 14; d_gene: .; j_gene: TRBJ1-5; CDR3nt: TGCAGCGTTTGGACAGTAGGAAGCAATCAGCCCCAGCATTTT; CDR3aa: CSVWTVGSNQPQHF
abundance: .; v_gene: TRBV19; len: 17; d_gene: .; j_gene: TRBJ1-1; CDR3nt: TGTGCCAGTAGTGTAGGAGGTTTTGGGTTAGGGAACACTGAAGCTTTCTTT; CDR3aa: CASSVGGFGLGNTEAFF
abundance: few; v_gene: TRBV15; len: 15; d_gene: .; j_gene: TRBJ2-5; CDR3nt: TGTGCCACCAGCAGAGATCTAGGGGGGGTTGAGACCCAGTACTTC; CDR3aa: CATSRDLGGVETQYF
abundance: .; v_gene: TRBV2; len: 15; d_gene: TRBD1; j_gene: TRBJ1-2; CDR3nt: TGTGCCAGCAGTGGGGACAGGGAACTTTACTATGGCTACACCTTC; CDR3aa: CASSGDRELYYGYTF
abundance: .; v_gene: TRBV15; len: 14; d_gene: .; j_gene: TRBJ2-1; CDR3nt: TGTGCCACCAGCAGAGGAACAGGTTACCCTGAGCAGTTCTTC; CDR3aa: CATSRGTGYPEQFF
abundance: .; v_gene: TRBV19; len: 15; d_gene: TRBD2; j_gene: TRBJ2-1; CDR3nt: TGTGCCAGTACGGGTGCGGCGGGGGGGCCCCAGGAGCAGTTCTTC; CDR3aa: CASTGAAGGPQEQFF
abundance: .; v_gene: TRBV7-9; len: 15; d_gene: TRBD1; j_gene: TRBJ2-3; CDR3nt: TGTGCCAGCAGCCAAGACAGGGTGCGCACAGATACGCAGTATTTT; CDR3aa: CASSQDRVRTDTQYF
abundance: few; v_gene: TRBV6-6; len: 15; d_gene: TRBD1; j_gene: TRBJ2-7; CDR3nt: TGTGCCAGCAGTGCCGGGACAGGAGAAACCTACGAGCAGTACTTC; CDR3aa: CASSAGTGETYEQYF
abundance: .; v_gene: TRBV10-3; len: 14; d_gene: .; j_gene: TRBJ1-2; CDR3nt: TGTGCCATCAGTGAGGGCGGGAGTACCTATGGCTACACCTTC; CDR3aa: CAISEGGSTYGYTF
abundance: .; v_gene: TRBV6-5; len: 15; d_gene: TRBD1; j_gene: TRBJ1-5; CDR3nt: TGTGCCAGCAGAGCAGACAGGGGGCACAATCAGCCCCAGCATTTT; CDR3aa: CASRADRGHNQPQHF
abundance: .; v_gene: TRBV19; len: 16; d_gene: .; j_gene: TRBJ1-1; CDR3nt: TGTGCCAGTAGTATTGGGGGGGGCACTCTGAACACTGAAGCTTTCTTT; CDR3aa: CASSIGGGTLNTEAFF
abundance: .; v_gene: TRBV7-6; len: 14; d_gene: TRBD2; j_gene: TRBJ2-3; CDR3nt: TGTGCCAGCAGCTCCCTCGGGGGGACAGATACGCAGTATTTT; CDR3aa: CASSSLGGTDTQYF
abundance: .; v_gene: TRBV18; len: 14; d_gene: TRBD1; j_gene: TRBJ1-4; CDR3nt: TGTGCCAGCTCACCATATACAGGGGTGGAGAAACTGTTTTTT; CDR3aa: CASSPYTGVEKLFF
abundance: few; v_gene: TRBV6-5; len: 13; d_gene: TRBD1; j_gene: TRBJ1-5; CDR3nt: TGTGCCAGCAGTACAGGGGAGTCTCAGCCCCAGCATTTT; CDR3aa: CASSTGESQPQHF
abundance: .; v_gene: TRBV29-1; len: 11; d_gene: .; j_gene: TRBJ1-3; CDR3nt: TGCAGCGTGGGAGTTGGAAACACCATATATTTT; CDR3aa: CSVGVGNTIYF
abundance: .; v_gene: TRBV6-6; len: 16; d_gene: TRBD2; j_gene: TRBJ2-7; CDR3nt: TGTGCCAGCAGTCTACGGGGGGTGCGGGAGTTCTACGAGCAGTCCTTC; CDR3aa: CASSLRGVREFYEQSF
abundance: .; v_gene: TRBV19; len: 14; d_gene: .; j_gene: TRBJ1-4; CDR3nt: TGTGCCAGTAGTATTCCAGGGATCACTGAAAAACTGTTTTTT; CDR3aa: CASSIPGITEKLFF
abundance: .; v_gene: TRBV5-5; len: 13; d_gene: TRBD1; j_gene: TRBJ1-2; CDR3nt: TGTGCCAGCAGCTCAGACAGGGCTCCTGGCTACACCTTC; CDR3aa: CASSSDRAPGYTF
abundance: .; v_gene: TRBV29-1; len: 14; d_gene: TRBD1; j_gene: TRBJ2-7; CDR3nt: TGCAGCGTCGGTGAATGGGACAGGGGAGCCGAGCAGTACTTC; CDR3aa: CSVGEWDRGAEQYF
abundance: .; v_gene: TRBV28; len: 15; d_gene: .; j_gene: TRBJ1-5; CDR3nt: TGTGCCAGCAGCATGGCGGACAGAGCTAATCAGCCCCAGCATTTT; CDR3aa: CASSMADRANQPQHF
abundance: .; v_gene: TRBV5-1; len: 17; d_gene: .; j_gene: TRBJ2-2; CDR3nt: TGCGCCAGCAGTGAGGGTCCAAGGATCGCGACTACCGGGGAGCTGTTTTTT; CDR3aa: CASSEGPRIATTGELFF
abundance: many; v_gene: TRBV10-1; len: 12; d_gene: .; j_gene: TRBJ1-2; CDR3nt: TGCGCCAGCAGCCGGGACAAGTATGGCTACACCTTC; CDR3aa: CASSRDKYGYTF
abundance: .; v_gene: TRBV7-2; len: 15; d_gene: .; j_gene: TRBJ1-6; CDR3nt: TGTGCCAGCAGCCCAGGGGCTGGATATAATTCACCCCTCCACTTT; CDR3aa: CASSPGAGYNSPLHF
abundance: .; v_gene: TRBV4-2; len: 17; d_gene: TRBD1; j_gene: TRBJ2-6; CDR3nt: TGTGCCAGCGCTCGACAGGGGGGACACTCTGGGGCCAACGTCCTGACTTTC; CDR3aa: CASARQGGHSGANVLTF